This T cell receptor (beta chain) derives from a study of identical twins. The CDR3 is made up of 15 amino acids. From germline, CDR1 is MDHEN and CDR2 SYDVKM. A word on this clonotype: Germline and junction disagree at one end, which may indicate a read error.

Healthy Caucasians, and only they, were the donors. TCRdb re-derived calls from the 5' RACE reads in MiXCR, one entry per CDR3 protein. The sample contains more than 1.5 million distinct CDR3 sequences, less than 40% of which appear only once. Sample: cord blood. The sequence was obtained from a newborn girl in good health. The rearrangement joins TRBV28 to TRBJ2-3, with TRBD2 as a possible D gene (5 bases). CDR3 sequence: CAGSRGGLVPDTQYF. The CDR3, as DNA: TGTGCCGGCAGCCGCGGCGGGCTAGTTCCAGATACGCAGTATTTT.